This TCR beta chain comes out of a study of response to subunit inactivated influenza vaccine (dated by TCRdb to between 2017 and 2018). In the study overall: Deep quantitative T cell receptor repertoire profiling was used in the study to track responses to a trivalent subunit inactivated influenza vaccine.

Trimming accounts for 4 bases at V and 0 bases at J, while the number of junction bases matched to no gene is 8. Via the germline V gene, CDR1 is LGHNA and CDR2 YSLEER. Measured from the cysteine to the phenylalanine, the CDR3 is 17 residues long. The sequence is cut down to CDR3 DNA, 51 bases in frame from base 1. This clonotype was seen more than once but under ten times. No antigen is known for it. Base qualities are not recorded, but no much larger clone differs from it by a single base. The library came from RT-PCR. The sequencer listed for this sample is Illumina HiSeq 2500. TCRdb applied fastp at Q25 and MiXCR to the public reads, then kept only in-frame beta chains. All rows with the same CDR3 protein become a single entry with the most common DNA and genes. In this sample the table shows hundreds of thousands of distinct CDR3 sequences, more than 11% of which occur a single time. The top ten hold less than 9% of the sample.

The paper as a whole reports these results and caveats: The authors proposed that each seasonal influenza vaccination may bring in only a limited number of new T cells.

This receptor was obtained from a man aged 45-65 years who received an inactivated influenza vaccine. Donor details come from another sample of the same person, matched by shared clones. Rearrangement joined TRBV4-3 to TRBJ2-7; 11 middle bases align to TRBD2. Sequenced here: PBMCs from blood, sampled 14 to 15 days before vaccination. The DNA reads TGCGCCAGCAGCCTGGGACTAGCGGAGGGCGTCTCCTACGAGCAGTACTTC. Its protein product is CASSLGLAEGVSYEQYF.